The rows below give T cell receptor beta chains drawn from one sample of a study of blood T cells in healthy people across ages. Using its own MiXCR run on the 5' RACE reads, TCRdb lists one record per CDR3 protein. The profile shows more than 650,000 distinct CDR3 sequences, about a fifth of them singletons. The specimen was blood. Every receptor here comes from a man aged 70 or older in good health. CDR3s include the opening cysteine and the closing phenylalanine or tryptophan. A D gene is named only where the DNA matches it firmly. Clone size appears in some rows only: once, few, many, or a class for an expanded clone.

abundance	v_gene	d_gene	len	j_gene	CDR3nt	CDR3aa
.	TRBV6-1	.	13	TRBJ1-6	TGTGCCAGCAGTGAATCAAATGGGGCACCCCTCCACTTT	CASSESNGAPLHF
.	TRBV5-5	.	16	TRBJ1-1	TGTGCCAGCAGCCCTGGAGGGTGGGGATTGAACACTGAAGCTTTCTTT	CASSPGGWGLNTEAFF
.	TRBV20-1	.	22	TRBJ2-1	TGCAGTGCTAGTGGCTACCCGGGGGATGGGGTGAGTTACTCTCGGTCCTACAATGAGCAGTTCTTC	CSASGYPGDGVSYSRSYNEQFF
.	TRBV18	.	13	TRBJ1-3	TGTGCCAGCTCAACAGGCAACGGAAACACCATATATTTT	CASSTGNGNTIYF
few	TRBV15	.	17	TRBJ1-6	TGTGCCACCAGCAGAGATCGGCTTGTGGGGAATAATTCACCCCTCCACTTT	CATSRDRLVGNNSPLHF
.	TRBV12-3/TRBV12-4	TRBD2	15	TRBJ2-3	TGTGCCAGCATTCCGCGGGGGGGAGGCACAGATACGCAGTATTTT	CASIPRGGGTDTQYF
few	TRBV5-1	.	12	TRBJ2-1	TGCGCCAGCAGCTTAATGAGGTATGAGCAGTTCTTC	CASSLMRYEQFF
many	TRBV12-3/TRBV12-4	TRBD2	15	TRBJ2-3	TGTGCCAGCAGTTTACAGCGGGGGCTCACAGATACGCAGTATTTT	CASSLQRGLTDTQYF
few	TRBV29-1	TRBD2	14	TRBJ2-1	TGCAGCGTTCGGGCTAGCGGGGAAAACAATGAGCAGTTCTTC	CSVRASGENNEQFF
.	TRBV20-1	TRBD1	13	TRBJ1-2	TGCAGTGTTACAGGGTCAGGGGGTCTTGGCTACACCTTC	CSVTGSGGLGYTF
few	TRBV7-9	.	14	TRBJ2-1	TGTGCCAGCAGCTTAGAGGGCCAAGTCAATGAGCAGTTCTTC	CASSLEGQVNEQFF
few	TRBV2	.	14	TRBJ1-2	TGTGCCAGCAGTGGGGCGGGGACCATCTATGGCTACACCTTC	CASSGAGTIYGYTF
.	TRBV7-2	.	16	TRBJ1-2	TGTGCCAGCAGCTTAGCCTACGTGTTGGGGGGCGATGGCTACACCTTC	CASSLAYVLGGDGYTF
.	TRBV7-9	TRBD1	14	TRBJ1-1	TGTGCCAGCAACTTAGGTCGACAGGGGGTTGAAGCTTTCTTT	CASNLGRQGVEAFF
few	TRBV7-6	.	17	TRBJ1-4	TGTGCCAGCAGCTCCCTGCGCCCCGGGAGCACTAATGAAAAACTGTTTTTT	CASSSLRPGSTNEKLFF
few	TRBV9	.	15	TRBJ2-3	TGTGCCAGCAGCGTAGGAGATACAAACACAGATACGCAGTATTTT	CASSVGDTNTDTQYF
few	TRBV24-1	.	16	TRBJ2-5	TGTGCCACCAGTGGCCTCGGGACTCATGACAAAGAGACCCAGTACTTC	CATSGLGTHDKETQYF
many	TRBV12-3/TRBV12-4	TRBD2	15	TRBJ2-3	TGTGCCAGCAGTCTAGCGGGGGACCCCACAGATACGCAGTATTTT	CASSLAGDPTDTQYF
many	TRBV10-3	TRBD1	15	TRBJ1-4	TGTGCCACCGCTGAACCGTCGGGACAGCATGAAAAACTGTTTTTT	CATAEPSGQHEKLFF
.	TRBV2	.	15	TRBJ1-4	TGTGTCAGCATAGGCTCGCCAGGGAGAGGTGAAAAACTGTTTTTT	CVSIGSPGRGEKLFF
few	TRBV7-4	TRBD1	17	TRBJ2-3	TGTGCCAGCAGCTTAGGCACAGGGGCCCCTAGCACAGATACGCAGTATTTT	CASSLGTGAPSTDTQYF
few	TRBV7-9	.	16	TRBJ2-6	TGTGCCAGCAGCTTACCTTTGGGGACTGGGGCCAACGTCCTGACTTTC	CASSLPLGTGANVLTF
once	TRBV19	.	15	TRBJ1-4	TGTGCCAGTATTGATACGGGGGTAGACAATGAAAAACTGTTTTTT	CASIDTGVDNEKLFF
.	TRBV7-7	TRBD2	16	TRBJ2-1	TGTGCCAGCAGCCGATCCGCCGGGACTAGTAAGGATGAGCAGTTCTTC	CASSRSAGTSKDEQFF
few	TRBV7-2	TRBD2	15	TRBJ2-3	TGTGCCAGCAGCTTAACTAGCGGGGTGACAGATACGCAGTATTTT	CASSLTSGVTDTQYF
few	TRBV4-3	.	15	TRBJ1-5	TGCGCCAGCAGCCAAGAACGGCAGGCCAATCAGCCCCAGCATTTT	CASSQERQANQPQHF
few	TRBV12-3/TRBV12-4	TRBD2	16	TRBJ2-1	TGTGCCAGCAGTTTTTCGTGGACTAGCGGGAGCGGTGGGCAGTTCTTC	CASSFSWTSGSGGQFF
few	TRBV24-1	TRBD1	17	TRBJ2-6	TGTGCCACCAGTCGGGACAGGGTCGACTCTGGGGCCAACGTCCTGACTTTC	CATSRDRVDSGANVLTF
.	TRBV7-9	.	16	TRBJ1-1	TGTGCCAGCAGATTATGGGGGTTCGAGATGAACACTGAAGCCTTCTTT	CASRLWGFEMNTEAFF
few	TRBV12-3/TRBV12-4	.	16	TRBJ2-1	TGTGCCAGCACCCCGTGGGGCGCGAAATCCTACAATGAGCAGTTCTTC	CASTPWGAKSYNEQFF
once	TRBV28	.	13	TRBJ2-1	TGTGCCAGCACTGACCCCAGGGTCTGGGAGCAGTTCTTC	CASTDPRVWEQFF
few	TRBV10-3	.	14	TRBJ1-2	TGTGCCATCAGTGGCCCCCCCAGGGTCTATGGCTACACCTTC	CAISGPPRVYGYTF
.	TRBV12-3/TRBV12-4	.	16	TRBJ2-3	TGTGCCAGCAGTCCCTACTTTGGTGGGGGACCAGATACGGAGTATTTT	CASSPYFGGGPDTEYF
few	TRBV20-1	.	14	TRBJ2-3	TGCAGTGCTATAACAGGGATTAGCACAGATACGCAGTATTTT	CSAITGISTDTQYF
.	TRBV2	.	13	TRBJ1-2	TGTGCCAGCAGTGAGTCCCATAACTATGGCTACACCTTC	CASSESHNYGYTF
.	TRBV7-2	TRBD2	15	TRBJ2-3	TGTGCCAGCAGTCGGACGGGACTAGGAACAGATACGCAGTATTTT	CASSRTGLGTDTQYF
.	TRBV28	.	13	TRBJ2-4	TGTGCCAGCAACCAGGGGAATGGAAACATTCAGTACTTC	CASNQGNGNIQYF
.	TRBV15	.	15	TRBJ1-3	TGTGCCACCAGCAGAGAGCAGGTCTCTGGAAACACCATATATTTT	CATSREQVSGNTIYF
.	TRBV7-2	TRBD1	15	TRBJ1-2	TGTGCCAGCAGCCCATACGGGACAGACTCTCGCGGCTACACCTTC	CASSPYGTDSRGYTF
few	TRBV20-1	.	13	TRBJ2-7	TGCAGTGCTGACAGTTCTCGCTCCTACGAGCAGTACTTC	CSADSSRSYEQYF
few	TRBV7-6	.	14	TRBJ2-5	TGTGCCAGCAGCTTAGAATCTTTGGGGGGGACCCAGTACTTC	CASSLESLGGTQYF
few	TRBV7-2	.	14	TRBJ2-3	TGTGCCAGCAGCCACCGGGACTCCGCAGATACGCAGTATTTT	CASSHRDSADTQYF
.	TRBV28	.	13	TRBJ2-7	TGTGCCAGCAGTTCTTCCCGCTCCTACGAGCAGTACTTC	CASSSSRSYEQYF
few	TRBV7-2	TRBD2	15	TRBJ2-7	TGTGCCAGCAGCCAAGCGGGGGGGAACCAATACGAGCAGTACTTC	CASSQAGGNQYEQYF
few	TRBV5-1	TRBD2	17	TRBJ2-3	TGCGCCAGCAGCTTGGGAAATAGCGGGACGAGCACAGATACGCAGTATTTT	CASSLGNSGTSTDTQYF
few	TRBV12-3/TRBV12-4	TRBD1	16	TRBJ2-3	TGTGCCAGCAGAGCCCGGACAGGGTCAATCACAGATACGCAGTATTTT	CASRARTGSITDTQYF
few	TRBV3-1	.	18	TRBJ2-1	TGTGCCAGCAGCCAGGCGGCCTTAAGGCGGAGCTCCTACAATGAGCAGTTCTTC	CASSQAALRRSSYNEQFF
.	TRBV29-1	.	13	TRBJ2-5	TGCAGCGTTGAGGTCTTACCCGGGAAGACCCAGTACTTC	CSVEVLPGKTQYF
.	TRBV12-3/TRBV12-4	.	15	TRBJ2-7	TGTGCCAGCACCTCCTATGCCAACGGTGCTTACGAGCAGTACTTC	CASTSYANGAYEQYF
.	TRBV6-1	TRBD1	15	TRBJ2-2	TGTGCCAGCAGTGAAAGGACAGGGGGCCACGGGGAGCTGTTTTTT	CASSERTGGHGELFF
few	TRBV7-7	TRBD2	18	TRBJ2-5	TGTGCCAGCAGCTTAGCTCTCGTTCTAGCGGGTTCTCAAGAGACCCAGTACTTC	CASSLALVLAGSQETQYF
few	TRBV7-9	TRBD1	17	TRBJ2-2	TGTGCCAGCAGCTTTGGGGGACAGGGCACGAACACCGGGGAGCTGTTTTTT	CASSFGGQGTNTGELFF
.	TRBV7-9	TRBD1	14	TRBJ1-4	TGTGCCAGCAGCTCGACAGGGGGTTTTGAAAAACTGTTTTTT	CASSSTGGFEKLFF
.	TRBV5-6	TRBD2	12	TRBJ2-2	TGTGCCAGCTCGTTCCTAGCGGTGAAGCTGTTTTTT	CASSFLAVKLFF
.	TRBV7-2	.	15	TRBJ2-2	TGTGCCAGCAGCTTAGCTCACGGGGCCACCGGGGAGCTGTTTTTT	CASSLAHGATGELFF